One and the same sample provided the 4 T cell receptor beta chains below, sequenced in a study of tumor-infiltrating lymphocytes in primary liver carcinoma. Starting material of about 480 ng total RNA yielded TCR beta cDNA via a constant-region primer. Libraries for TCR beta were built through three nested multiplex PCR rounds, which together made up a slightly modified ARM-PCR procedure. Primers for the first two PCR rounds were TRBV1-TRBV30 forward primers and a C-beta reverse primer (approximately 9 cycles per round). MiXCR, run by TCRdb on the multiplex PCR reads, gives a single entry per CDR3 protein. The sample includes about 320,000 distinct CDR3 sequences, almost 60% seen only once; the top ten take about 18%. Blood RNA originated from unsorted whole blood, with germline DNA additionally extracted. Sequenced sample: peripheral blood. All receptors come from a woman in her twenties or thirties with primary liver carcinoma and hepatitis B virus infection.

About this clonotype itself: The junction differs from germline at one of its ends, possibly a read error. V gene TRBV12-3 or TRBV12-4 combines with J gene TRBJ1-1; TRBD1 might be the D (6 bases). The CDR3 covers 13 residues. The CDR3, as DNA: TGTGCCAGCAACGGACAGAGGAACATTGAAGCTTTCTTT. This encodes CASNGQRNIEAFF.

Worth noting for this clonotype: A much bigger clone sits one base away, suggesting this may be a read error. The chain joins TRBV12-3 or TRBV12-4 to TRBJ2-2, with 10 bases fitting TRBD2. The CDR3 consists of 17 residues. CDR3 DNA sequence: TGTGCCAACAGTGCCCCTCCACTAGCGGGAAGCACCGGGGAGCTGTTTTTT. Translating gives CANSAPPLAGSTGELFF.

Note on this clonotype: The junction shows a germline mismatch at one end, possibly a read error. The chain uses TRBV4-3 and TRBJ2-3; the D call may be TRBD1 or TRBD2 (6 bases each). CDR1 and CDR2 (germline): LGHNA, YSLEER. The CDR3 length is 16 residues. The DNA of the CDR3 is TGCGTCAGCAGCCAGGAGGGGGAAATGGGCACAGATACGCAGTATTTT. This gives the protein CVSSQEGEMGTDTQYF.

This chain links TRBV5-4 with TRBJ2-2; 11 bases match TRBD1. Germline V gene lookup returns CDR1 SGHNT and CDR2 YYREEE (reference sequence). V shed 5 bases and J 5 bases; nucleotides not matched to a gene: 8. The CDR3 consists of 16 residues. CDR3 nucleotides: TGTGCCAGCAGGCGGCTTGGGGACAGGGGGACCGGGGAGCTGTTTTTT. It encodes CASRRLGDRGTGELFF.